The following is a T cell receptor (beta chain) sequence with its context. The sample belongs to a study of blood T cell repertoires in COVID-19. Trimming stripped 0 bases from V and 1 base from J, with 12 bases between. The CDR3 covers 15 residues. Germline CDR1 and CDR2: GTSNPN and SVGIG (reference sequence). Some clones are missing from TCRdb's copy, which holds only in-frame ones; the method was immunoSEQ multiplex PCR. Of around 280,000 clones listed, around 88% are singletons. V is TRBV30 and J is TRBJ1-1; tentatively, D is TRBD1 (6 bases). This TCR was sampled from a woman between 40 and 50 years old who had recovered from COVID-19. The material sequenced was PBMCs or T cells enriched from blood (not recorded which). CDR3 sequence: CAWSVGGWGNTEAFF. CDR3 sequence (DNA): TGTGCCTGGAGTGTAGGGGGTTGGGGGAACACTGAAGCTTTCTTT.